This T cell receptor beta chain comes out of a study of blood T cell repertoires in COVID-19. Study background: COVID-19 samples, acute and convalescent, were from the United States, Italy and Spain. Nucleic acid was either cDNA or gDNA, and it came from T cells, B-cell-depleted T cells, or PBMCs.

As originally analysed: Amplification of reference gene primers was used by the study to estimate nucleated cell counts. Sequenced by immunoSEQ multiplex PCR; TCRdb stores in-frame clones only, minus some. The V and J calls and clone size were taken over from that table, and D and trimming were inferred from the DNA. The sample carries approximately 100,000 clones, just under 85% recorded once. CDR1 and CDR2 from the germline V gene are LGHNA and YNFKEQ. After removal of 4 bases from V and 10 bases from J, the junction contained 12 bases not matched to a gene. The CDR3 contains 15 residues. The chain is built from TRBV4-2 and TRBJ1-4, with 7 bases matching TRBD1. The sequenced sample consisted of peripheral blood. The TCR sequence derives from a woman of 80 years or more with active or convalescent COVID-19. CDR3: CASSRLGQTMGKLFF. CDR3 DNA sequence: TGTGCCAGCAGCCGCTTGGGACAGACTATGGGAAAACTGTTTTTT.